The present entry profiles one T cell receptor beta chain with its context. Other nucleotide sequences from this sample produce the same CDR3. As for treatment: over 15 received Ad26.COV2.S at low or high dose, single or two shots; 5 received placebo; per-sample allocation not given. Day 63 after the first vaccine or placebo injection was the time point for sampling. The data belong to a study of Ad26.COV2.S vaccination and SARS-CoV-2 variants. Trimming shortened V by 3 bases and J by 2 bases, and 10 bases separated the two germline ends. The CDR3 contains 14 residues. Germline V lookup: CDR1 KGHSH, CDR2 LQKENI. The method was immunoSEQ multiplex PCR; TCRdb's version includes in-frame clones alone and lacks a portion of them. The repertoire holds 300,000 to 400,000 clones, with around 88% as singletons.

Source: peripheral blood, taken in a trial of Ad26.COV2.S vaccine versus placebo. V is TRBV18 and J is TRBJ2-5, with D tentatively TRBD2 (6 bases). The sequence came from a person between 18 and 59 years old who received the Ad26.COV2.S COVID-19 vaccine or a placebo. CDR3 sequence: CASSPRELQETQYF. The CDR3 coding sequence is TGTGCCAGCTCACCTCGGGAGCTACAAGAGACCCAGTACTTC.